The rows below give T cell receptor beta chains drawn from one sample of a study of blood T cell repertoires in COVID-19. The method was immunoSEQ multiplex PCR; TCRdb's version includes in-frame clones alone and lacks a portion of them. Altogether 200,000 to 250,000 clones are present, roughly 85% being singletons, with the ten largest covering around 10%. The sample was PBMCs or T cells enriched from blood (not recorded which). The receptors were sampled from a woman in her forties or fifties with acute COVID-19. CDR3s include the opening cysteine and the closing phenylalanine or tryptophan. The order of the fields is D gene, V gene, J gene, clone size, CDR3 protein, CDR3 DNA. A D gene is named only where the DNA matches it firmly. The size of a clone is reported for some rows only, either as once, few or many, or as a class for expanded clones.

>-|TRBV2|TRBJ1-6|-
CASSEAAPVRSSYNSPLHF
TGTGCCAGCAGTGAAGCGGCCCCAGTCCGGAGCTCCTATAATTCACCCCTCCACTTT
>TRBD2|TRBV7-9|TRBJ2-1|-
CASSILAGVYNEQFF
TGTGCCAGCAGCATACTAGCGGGGGTGTACAATGAGCAGTTCTTC
>TRBD1|TRBV16|TRBJ1-5|-
CASSQEDRGQPQHF
TGTGCCAGCAGCCAAGAGGACAGGGGGCAGCCCCAGCATTTT
>TRBD1|TRBV30|TRBJ1-2|-
CAWTPHRAQGAWVYGYTF
TGTGCCTGGACCCCCCATAGGGCCCAGGGGGCTTGGGTCTATGGCTACACCTTC
>-|TRBV21-1|TRBJ1-1|-
CASSPGQGWGTEAFF
TGTGCCAGCAGTCCGGGACAGGGTTGGGGCACTGAAGCTTTCTTT
>TRBD1|TRBV7-2|TRBJ1-5|-
CASSLAGTDNQPQHF
TGTGCCAGCAGCTTAGCCGGGACAGACAATCAGCCCCAGCATTTT
>-|TRBV5-6|TRBJ1-1|-
CASSLDRYTEAFF
TGTGCCAGCAGCTTGGACAGGTACACTGAAGCTTTCTTT
>-|TRBV5-6|TRBJ1-2|-
CASSLGAALAGGYTF
TGTGCCAGCAGCTTGGGGGCAGCACTCGCGGGTGGCTACACCTTC
>-|TRBV27|TRBJ1-5|-
CASSTTDRLTQSTPQHF
TGTGCCAGCAGTACCACGGATCGACTCACCCAGAGTACACCCCAGCATTTT
>-|TRBV7-2|TRBJ2-1|-
CASSMGGASSYNEQFF
TGTGCCAGCAGCATGGGTGGGGCCAGCTCCTACAATGAGCAGTTCTTC
>TRBD1|TRBV20-1|TRBJ1-2|-
CSASPTGQGVNYGYTF
TGCAGTGCTAGTCCCACGGGACAGGGTGTGAATTATGGCTACACCTTC
>-|TRBV4-2|TRBJ1-3|few
CASSQDPSLRGQSSGNTIYF
TGTGCCAGCAGCCAAGATCCTAGCTTGAGAGGGCAGTCCTCTGGAAACACCATATATTTT
>TRBD1|TRBV7-9|TRBJ2-7|once
CASSARGTGNYEQYF
TGTGCCAGCAGCGCCCGGGGGACAGGGAACTACGAGCAGTACTTC
>TRBD1|TRBV20-1|TRBJ2-7|-
CSASKGARYEQYF
TGCAGTGCTAGTAAGGGGGCGCGGTACGAGCAGTACTTC
>TRBD1|TRBV5-1|TRBJ1-5|few
CASSLAPGQNQPQHF
TGCGCCAGCAGCTTGGCCCCGGGACAGAATCAGCCCCAGCATTTT